The 17 T cell receptor beta chains below were found in one sample sequenced in a study of regulatory T cells in long-lasting Graves disease. Time point given: newly diagnosed GD, antithyroid drugs for less than 3 months. There was RNA extracted from PBMCs, and the TCR library was made from it. Combining iRepertoire HTBI primers with Arm-PCR of CDR3 regions, the authors built TCR beta libraries. TCRdb re-called the multiplex PCR reads with MiXCR, one entry per CDR3 protein. The sample shows 360,000 or so distinct CDR3 sequences, under 20% of them seen only once. The data also belong to a second study, concerning T cells in Graves' hyperthyroidism and ophthalmopathy.

The sample was peripheral blood mononuclear cells (PBMCs), taken at new diagnosis, from a patient treated with antithyroid drugs. Receptors originate from a woman younger than 30 with Graves disease.

This clonotype was seen only a few times. J is TRBJ2-5 and V is TRBV20-1, with 8 bases lining up with TRBD1. With 4 bases clipped from V and 5 bases from J, the junction kept 6 bases outside the gene matches. The CDR3 sequence is 13 residues long. Germline lookup yields CDR1 DFQATT and CDR2 SNEGSKA (reference sequence). The CDR3 here is CSAIPGGRETQYF. The CDR3 nucleotides are TGCAGTGCTATCCCAGGGGGCCGGGAGACCCAGTACTTC.

The chain joins TRBV19 to TRBJ2-3, with 11 bases identical to TRBD2. Germline CDR1 reads LNHDA; CDR2 reads SQIVND (reference sequence). Trimming at V came to 5 bases and at J to 4 bases, leaving 11 bases not matched to a gene. The CDR3 has 17 amino acids. Here the CDR3 reads CASSQRLAGGPADTQYF. CDR3 sequence (DNA): TGTGCCAGTAGTCAACGATTAGCGGGGGGGCCGGCAGATACGCAGTATTTT.

This CDR3 is CSARRTSGRAAYEQYF. CDR3 sequence (DNA): TGCAGTGCTAGGCGGACTAGCGGGAGGGCCGCCTACGAGCAGTACTTC. The chain joins TRBV20-1 to TRBJ2-7; 15 bases align to TRBD2. The CDR3 is made up of 16 amino acids. Germline CDR1 is DFQATT and CDR2 is SNEGSKA (reference sequence). The J segment lost 2 bases and the V segment lost 3 bases, leaving 5 bases of the junction unmatched.

In its sample, this clonotype was seen a few times. The rearrangement uses TRBV20-1 and TRBJ2-5, with 9 bases fitting TRBD1. The CDR3 consists of 15 residues. V shed 0 bases and J 5 bases; nucleotides not matched to a gene: 7. CDR1 is DFQATT and CDR2 is SNEGSKA in the germline V gene (reference sequence). The CDR3 spells CSAREGQGPRETQYF. The CDR3 coding sequence is TGCAGTGCTAGAGAGGGACAGGGCCCGAGGGAGACCCAGTACTTC.

This clonotype was picked up a small number of times. The genes are TRBV19 and TRBJ1-5; D remains ambiguous. With 4 bases removed from V and 6 bases from J, the gap between germline ends came to 10 bases. This CDR3 is built from 13 residues. Germline lookup yields CDR1 LNHDA and CDR2 SQIVND (reference sequence). This CDR3 reads CASSTDGFQPQHF. DNA of the CDR3: TGTGCCAGTAGTACGGACGGGTTTCAGCCCCAGCATTTT.

This clonotype was seen more than once but under ten times. It may be a read error: a sequence one base away is much more abundant. The chain uses TRBV20-1 and TRBJ1-1; TRBD1 might be the D (5 bases). The CDR3 spans 13 residues. The germline V gene encodes CDR1 DFQATT and CDR2 SNEGSKA (reference sequence). CDR3 residues: CSAKGLGDTKAFF. CDR3 nucleotides: TGCAGTGCTAAGGGGCTGGGTGACACTAAAGCTTTCTTT.

The sample holds many counts of this clonotype. The chain links TRBV6-2 or TRBV6-3 to TRBJ2-3; D remains unclear. Germline loops: CDR1 MNHEY, CDR2 SVGEGT. Between the trimmed V and J ends, which lost 2 bases and 2 bases, there was a span of 5 bases. This CDR3 comprises 13 residues. The CDR3, as DNA: TGTGCCAGCAGTTACCCTCTCACAGATACGCAGTATTTT. This encodes CASSYPLTDTQYF.

This clonotype came up many times. The rearrangement links TRBV3-1 to TRBJ1-2, with D maybe TRBD1 (5 bases). This CDR3 is built from 14 residues. V dropped 4 bases and J dropped 2 bases, with 11 bases sitting between them. The germline CDR1 and CDR2 sequences are LGHDT and YNNKEL (reference sequence). CDR3 bases: TGTGCCAGCAGCCGCGTTGGGGGGAACTATGGCTACACCTTC. It yields the protein CASSRVGGNYGYTF. The full variable domain, completed using reference TRBV3-1 and TRBJ1-2, is DTAVSQTPKYLVTQMGNDKSIKCEQNLGHDTMYWYKQDSKKFLKIMFSYNNKELIINETVPNRFSPKSPDKAHLNLHINSLELGDSAVYFCASSRVGGNYGYTFGSGTRLTVV.

The chain has TRBV6-5 and TRBJ1-6, with a possible D match to TRBD1 (5 bases). The CDR3 is 15 residues long. The V gene lost 2 bases and the J gene lost 7 bases, with 12 bases spanning the gap. Germline lookup yields CDR1 MNHEY and CDR2 SVGAGI. The CDR3 DNA sequence: TGTGCCAGCAGTTACCGGGCAGGGAAAAATTCACCCCTCCACTTT. This sequence encodes CASSYRAGKNSPLHF.

This clonotype has a count of ten or more. The J gene is TRBJ1-2, the V gene TRBV28; TRBD1 matches 7 bases. The CDR3 loop spans 15 amino acids. CDR1 is MDHEN, CDR2 SYDVKM, per germline. V dropped 3 bases and J dropped 4; count of bases not matched to a gene: 8. The CDR3: CASSLGQGTVYGYTF. For the CDR3, the DNA is TGTGCCAGCAGTTTGGGCCAGGGGACAGTCTATGGCTACACCTTC.

This clonotype was counted ten times or more. The chain is built from TRBV28 and TRBJ2-5; tentatively, D is TRBD1 (6 bases). The length of the CDR3 is 16 residues. From germline, CDR1 is MDHEN and CDR2 SYDVKM. The V end lost 1 base, the J end lost 1 base, and 13 bases lay between the germline ends. CDR3: CASSLFFGRGQETQYF. CDR3 sequence (DNA): TGTGCCAGCAGTTTATTCTTCGGCAGGGGCCAAGAGACCCAGTACTTC.

This clonotype was found many times. CDR3 DNA: TGCAGCGTTGATACGGTGGGGAGCTACACCTTC. Protein sequence: CSVDTVGSYTF. The rearrangement uses TRBV29-1 and TRBJ1-2; D ambiguous. Trimming pared 3 bases from V and 9 bases from J, leaving 11 bases between. CDR1 SQVTM and CDR2 ANQGSEA come from the germline V gene. This CDR3 comprises 11 residues.

The rearrangement uses TRBV5-4 and TRBJ2-1, with D possibly matching TRBD2 (6 bases). The CDR3 loop spans 15 amino acids. V lost 6 bases, J lost 8 bases, and 21 bases lay in between. Looked up from germline, CDR1 is SGHNT and CDR2 is YYREEE (reference sequence). As DNA, the CDR3 is TGTGCCAGCACCTTATCGACTAGGGAATCCGATGAGCAGTTCTTC. Its translation: CASTLSTRESDEQFF.

This clonotype was recorded many times. The chain joins TRBV11-2 to TRBJ2-1; the D gene is possibly TRBD2 (5 bases). Trimming removed 1 base from V and 2 bases from J, with 12 bases in between. Germline CDR1 SGHAT, CDR2 FQNNGV. The CDR3 sequence is 16 residues long. This chain's CDR3 is CASSLGVGVTYNEQFF. CDR3 nucleotide sequence: TGTGCCAGCAGCTTAGGGGTGGGAGTTACCTACAATGAGCAGTTCTTC.

V gene TRBV29-1 combines with J gene TRBJ2-5; the match to TRBD1 covers 9 bases. Germline CDR1 reads SQVTM; CDR2 reads ANQGSEA. The length of the CDR3 is 12 residues. V shed 6 bases, J shed 2 bases, and the junction held 1 base outside the gene matches. The CDR3 loop is CSVDRGQETQYF. The DNA for the CDR3 is TGCAGCGTGGACAGGGGTCAAGAGACCCAGTACTTC.

This clonotype was counted many times. The chain is built from TRBV9 and TRBJ1-6; 7 nucleotides align to TRBD1. With 0 bases clipped from V and 10 bases from J, the junction kept 4 bases outside the gene matches. The CDR3 extends over 14 amino acids. The germline V gene encodes CDR1 SGDLS and CDR2 YYNGEE. CDR3 protein: CASSVGAGGSPLHF. The CDR3 nucleotides are TGTGCCAGCAGCGTAGGGGCAGGGGGATCACCCCTCCACTTT.

The chain combines TRBV10-1 with TRBJ2-3, with D maybe TRBD1 (5 bases). CDR1 and CDR2 (germline): WNHNN, SYGVQD (reference sequence). The CDR3 has 14 residues. Trimming stripped 6 bases from V and 0 bases from J, with 10 bases between. The DNA for the CDR3 is TGCGCCAGCAGCCCACAGGTCAGCACAGATACGCAGTATTTT. Protein: CASSPQVSTDTQYF.